The 26 T cell receptor beta chains listed next were all sequenced from one sample in a study of blood T cell repertoires in COVID-19. Sequencing was performed with immunoSEQ multiplex PCR; in TCRdb, only in-frame clones are kept and a portion is missing. This table has about 260,000 clones, 84% appearing once. Material for sequencing was peripheral blood. These receptors were obtained from a woman in her thirties or forties who had recovered from COVID-19.

The chain employs TRBV7-9 and TRBJ2-2; TRBD1 is a possible D gene (6 bases). The CDR3 is 14 amino acids. The V gene lost 5 bases and the J gene lost 6 bases, with 13 bases spanning the gap. Germline CDR1 is SEHNR and CDR2 is FQNEAQ (reference sequence). CDR3 DNA sequence: TGTGCCAGCAGCGAGCTAGGGGGTGCCGGGGAGCTGTTTTTT. Translation gives CASSELGGAGELFF.

V and J are TRBV9 and TRBJ2-7; TRBD1 matches 7 bases. This CDR3 has 12 residues. V was pared by 4 bases and J by 6 bases, with 4 bases of the junction left unmatched. Germline V gives CDR1 SGDLS, CDR2 YYNGEE. The CDR3 sequence: CASSPTGAEQYF. The CDR3 bases are TGTGCCAGCAGCCCCACAGGGGCCGAGCAGTACTTC.

This chain links TRBV7-9 with TRBJ1-4; D gene ambiguous. V lost 1 base to trimming and J lost 3 bases, with 6 bases between them. The CDR3 is made up of 14 amino acids. Germline V gene lookup returns CDR1 SEHNR and CDR2 FQNEAQ (reference sequence). CDR3 in amino acids: CASSLGSPNEKLFF. CDR3 in DNA: TGTGCCAGCAGCTTAGGGAGTCCTAATGAAAAACTGTTTTTT.

The rearrangement joins TRBV6-5 to TRBJ2-2, with 9 nucleotides matching TRBD1. The CDR3 is 15 residues long. Germline V CDR1 and CDR2: MNHEY, SVGAGI. V lost 8 bases to trimming and J lost 9 bases; unmatched junction nucleotides: 13. The chain's CDR3 is CASGDRAGESRELFF. The CDR3 region has the DNA TGTGCCAGCGGGGACAGGGCAGGAGAGAGCCGGGAGCTGTTTTTT.

This chain joins TRBV20-1 and TRBJ2-3; TRBD1 might be the D (6 bases). This CDR3 has 15 amino acids. Germline CDR1 is DFQATT and CDR2 is SNEGSKA (reference sequence). V lost 3 bases to trimming and J lost 6 bases, with 19 bases between them. The CDR3 loop is CSASLDLHRADTQYF. CDR3 DNA sequence: TGCAGTGCTAGTCTGGACCTCCACAGGGCCGATACGCAGTATTTT.

The V and J genes are TRBV28 and TRBJ2-2, with 10 bases matching TRBD2. Germline CDR1 and CDR2: MDHEN and SYDVKM. The CDR3 has 15 residues. The J segment lost 4 bases and the V segment lost 11 bases, leaving 10 bases of the junction unmatched. CDR3 protein: CAVSSGGAGTGELFF. For the CDR3, the DNA is TGTGCCGTTTCTAGCGGGGGAGCAGGCACCGGGGAGCTGTTTTTT.

This clone occurred a few times. The chain uses TRBV7-9 and TRBJ2-2; D unclear. V lost 2 bases and J lost 8, with 6 bases in between. Germline CDR1 is SEHNR and CDR2 is FQNEAQ (reference sequence). The CDR3 is 12 amino acids. In DNA, the CDR3 is TGTGCCAGCAGCTTATCCCAGGGGGAGCTGTTTTTT. Residues: CASSLSQGELFF.

A single count supports this clone. This chain connects TRBV3-1 (or the pseudogene TRBV3-2) to TRBJ2-1; 10 nucleotides line up with TRBD1. This CDR3 spans 13 amino acids. V lost 5 bases, J lost 15 bases, and 10 bases stayed unmatched. Germline CDR1 LGHDT, CDR2 YNNKEL (reference sequence). CDR3 nucleotides: TGTGCCAGCAGCGAGGTACCGGGACAGGGGTTGTTCTTC. Translated: CASSEVPGQGLFF.

The rearrangement links TRBV21-1 to TRBJ1-2; the D segment call TRBD1 is taken from the table without a DNA check. TRBV21-1 is tagged as a pseudogene. The CDR3 contains 15 residues. The CDR3: CASSKESNLAYGYTF. DNA for the CDR3: TGTGCCAGCAGCAAAGAAAGTAATCTGGCATATGGCTACACCTTC.

The chain has TRBV10-3 and TRBJ1-2; 7 nucleotides match TRBD1. V gave up 7 bases and J gave up 6 bases; unmatched junction bases: 5. The CDR3 covers 12 residues. The germline CDR1 and CDR2 sequences are ENHRY and SYGVKD. This CDR3 reads CAITGRGNGYTF. The CDR3 DNA is TGTGCCATCACCGGCAGGGGGAATGGCTACACCTTC.

The CDR3 DNA reads as TGTGCCAGTAGTACCCCCCCTTTAGAGCCCCAGCATTTT. Translation: CASSTPPLEPQHF. V is TRBV19 and J is TRBJ1-5, with D unclear. The CDR3 covers 13 residues. Per the germline V gene, CDR1 is LNHDA and CDR2 is SQIVND (reference sequence). With 4 bases removed from V and 8 bases from J, the gap between germline ends came to 12 bases.

The chain carries TRBV19 and TRBJ2-7; 10 positions agree with TRBD1. The CDR3 runs 13 residues. From germline, CDR1 is LNHDA and CDR2 SQIVND (reference sequence). Trimming cost V 9 bases and J 5 bases; bases outside gene matches: 7. The CDR3 loop is CASRQGAYDEQYF. The CDR3 DNA sequence: TGTGCCAGCAGACAGGGGGCCTATGACGAGCAGTACTTC.

The CDR3 protein is CASTYEQGNTDTQYF. The CDR3 DNA follows: TGTGCCAGCACCTATGAACAGGGGAACACAGATACGCAGTATTTT. The chain links TRBV6-5 to TRBJ2-3; 7 bases fit TRBD1. This CDR3 comprises 15 residues. V was clipped by 7 bases and J by 2 bases; unmatched bases: 9. Per germline, CDR1 MNHEY and CDR2 SVGAGI.

This chain links TRBV6-5 with TRBJ2-7; D unresolved. V gave up 2 bases and J gave up 0 bases, with 11 bases separating them. The CDR3 is 15 amino acids. From germline, CDR1 is MNHEY and CDR2 SVGAGI. The CDR3 sequence is CASSYAGRLSYEQYF. CDR3 bases: TGTGCCAGCAGTTACGCAGGTCGTCTCTCCTACGAGCAGTACTTC.

This chain joins TRBV14 and TRBJ2-6, with D unresolved. Germline CDR1 reads SGHDN; CDR2 reads FVKESK. The ends were cut back, 2 bases at V and 2 bases at J, with 4 bases in the middle. There are 14 residues in the CDR3. The CDR3 DNA reads TGTGCCAGCAGCCAACGAGCTGGGGCCAACGTCCTGACTTTC. Its translation: CASSQRAGANVLTF.

The chain is built from TRBV28 and TRBJ1-2; 7 nucleotides line up with TRBD1. The V segment lost 5 bases and the J segment 2 bases; nucleotides outside the gene matches: 5. Germline V gene lookup returns CDR1 MDHEN and CDR2 SYDVKM. CDR3 length equals 14 residues. The chain's CDR3 is CASSVPGQNYGYTF. For the CDR3, the DNA is TGTGCCAGCAGTGTACCGGGACAGAACTATGGCTACACCTTC.

This clone was recorded a few times. V and J are TRBV7-9 and TRBJ2-7; 9 bases match TRBD1. V was clipped by 4 bases and J by 5 bases; unmatched bases: 21. From germline, CDR1 is SEHNR and CDR2 FQNEAQ (reference sequence). The CDR3 sequence is 19 residues long. The chain's CDR3 is CASSSSGTGRRMMPNEQYF. In DNA, the CDR3 is TGTGCCAGCAGCTCCTCCGGGACAGGGCGGCGGATGATGCCTAACGAGCAGTACTTC.

The V call is TRBV4-1, the J call TRBJ2-2; tentative D call: TRBD1 (6 bases). Germline V gene data show CDR1 as MGHRA and CDR2 as YSYEKL. V was clipped by 8 bases and J by 7 bases, with 14 bases between them. This CDR3 comprises 13 residues. The CDR3: CASGQGLDGELFF. CDR3 DNA sequence: TGCGCCAGCGGTCAGGGGTTGGACGGGGAGCTGTTTTTT.

V gene TRBV7-2 combines with J gene TRBJ2-7, with D maybe TRBD2 (6 bases). In germline, CDR1 is SGHTA, CDR2 FQGNSA. Trimming stripped 4 bases from V and 1 base from J, with 14 bases between. This CDR3 has 15 amino acids. CDR3 sequence (DNA): TGTGCCAGCAGCTGGGGCGGGACGTGGTCCTACGAGCAGTACTTC. Protein sequence: CASSWGGTWSYEQYF.

V and J are TRBV6-5 and TRBJ2-1; weak D call: TRBD1 (6 bases). The germline gives CDR1 MNHEY, CDR2 SVGAGI. The ends were cut back, 8 bases at V and 8 bases at J, with 16 bases in the middle. CDR3 length: 13 residues. Written as DNA, the CDR3 is TGTGCCAGCCTCGGGCCAGGGGTGGATGAGCAGTTCTTC. Protein: CASLGPGVDEQFF.

V usage is TRBV28 and J usage is TRBJ1-5; TRBD1 might be the D (6 bases). CDR1 and CDR2 (germline): MDHEN, SYDVKM. The V gene lost 8 bases and the J gene lost 7 bases, with 15 bases spanning the gap. This CDR3 contains 13 residues. In DNA, the CDR3 is TGTGCCAGCGGGATGGGGGCCTACCAGCCCCAGCATTTT. Translation gives CASGMGAYQPQHF.

The chain recombines TRBV5-5 with TRBJ1-2; D uncertain. The CDR3 is 16 residues long. Germline CDR1 SGHKS, CDR2 YYEKEE (reference sequence). Trimming took off 0 bases at V and 0 bases at J, with 12 bases between the two ends. CDR3 residues: CASSLAAGSANYGYTF. As DNA, the CDR3 is TGTGCCAGCAGCTTGGCCGCGGGGTCAGCTAACTATGGCTACACCTTC.

The V gene is TRBV29-1, the J gene TRBJ2-3, with D perhaps matching TRBD2 (7 bases). V dropped 3 bases and J dropped 2 bases, with 15 bases sitting between them. The length of the CDR3 is 15 residues. Germline V gene sequence: CDR1 SQVTM, CDR2 ANQGSEA. The CDR3: CSVEGEGGFTDTQYF. The DNA for the CDR3 is TGCAGCGTTGAGGGAGAGGGGGGGTTCACAGATACGCAGTATTTT.

With respect to this clone: Its ends do not fully match the called genes, so a read error is possible. This chain links TRBV12-3 or TRBV12-4 with TRBJ1-3; 9 bases line up with TRBD1. The CDR3 sequence is 12 residues long. DNA of the CDR3: TGTGCCAGCAGTTCCCTGCCGGGACAGGGTCATTTT. Translation gives CASSSLPGQGHF.

This chain uses TRBV3-1 (or the pseudogene TRBV3-2) with TRBJ1-5; D possibly corresponds to TRBD1 (6 bases). The CDR3 totals 14 residues. Germline CDR1 and CDR2: LGHDT and YNNKEL (reference sequence). Deletions cut 1 base from V and 9 bases from J, with 13 bases between. The CDR3 protein is CASSQGGGTGPQHF. The CDR3 coding sequence is TGTGCCAGCAGCCAAGGAGGGGGTACTGGGCCCCAGCATTTT.

This chain links TRBV6-8 with TRBJ2-2, with 10 bases fitting TRBD1. Losses at the gene ends were 8 bases for V and 4 bases for J; bases not matched to a gene: 7. Per germline, CDR1 MNHGY and CDR2 SAAAGT. This CDR3 comprises 15 residues. In DNA form, the CDR3 reads TGTGCCAGCCCAAAGGACAGGGGGATCACCGGGGAGCTGTTTTTT. This codes for CASPKDRGITGELFF.